The 26 T cell receptor beta chains presented below share a single source sample, sequenced in a study of shared clonotypes between healthy human individuals. TCRdb's copy holds only in-frame clones and misses some; the assay was immunoSEQ multiplex PCR. The repertoire consists of about 120,000 clones, with around 65% occurring once and the leading ten covering roughly a quarter. The specimen sequenced was memory CD8+ T cells sorted from blood. Described subset: CD45RO+ cells pooled with CCR7-negative TemRA cells. The receptor set was obtained from a young woman in good health.

V usage is TRBV19 and J usage is TRBJ2-7; TRBD1 matches 10 bases. CDR1 LNHDA and CDR2 SQIVND come from the germline V gene (reference sequence). This CDR3 comprises 14 residues. V shed 6 bases and J 5 bases; nucleotides not matched to a gene: 7. CDR3 in DNA: TGTGCCAGTAGCCCGGGACAGGGGATCAACGAGCAGTACTTC. It translates to CASSPGQGINEQYF.

The CDR3 coding sequence is TGCGCCAGCAGCTTGGACAGGGTGAGGGAGTACGAGCAGTACTTC. Translated: CASSLDRVREYEQYF. The chain carries TRBV5-1 and TRBJ2-7; perhaps TRBD1 as D (6 bases). Looked up from germline, CDR1 is SGHRS and CDR2 is YFSETQ. The V gene lost 0 bases and the J gene lost 4 bases, with 14 bases spanning the gap. The length of the CDR3 is 15 residues.

The V and J genes are TRBV2 and TRBJ2-5; 11 bases agree with TRBD1. CDR3 length: 14 amino acids. Germline V gives CDR1 SNHLY, CDR2 FYNNEI. Losses at the gene ends were 6 bases for V and 2 bases for J; bases not matched to a gene: 2. CDR3 DNA: TGTGCCAGCAGGGGGGACAGGGGGCAAGAGACCCAGTACTTC. The encoded protein is CASRGDRGQETQYF.

The V gene is TRBV5-1, the J gene TRBJ2-7; no firm D call. In germline, CDR1 is SGHRS, CDR2 YFSETQ. Trimming took 4 bases from V and 2 from J, leaving 13 bases between them. The length of the CDR3 is 14 residues. In nucleotides, the CDR3 is TGCGCCAGCAGCCAGAACAGTGGAACCTACGAGCAGTACTTC. Protein sequence: CASSQNSGTYEQYF.

The genes are TRBV27 and TRBJ1-5, with D perhaps matching TRBD1 (5 bases). Trimming pared 2 bases from V and 7 bases from J, leaving 12 bases between. The CDR3 is made up of 14 amino acids. The germline CDR1 and CDR2 sequences are MNHEY and SMNVEV (reference sequence). The CDR3 loop is CASSLGFRGQPQHF. In DNA, the CDR3 is TGTGCCAGCAGTTTAGGATTTAGGGGCCAGCCCCAGCATTTT.

This clone was counted ten times or more. The chain couples TRBV6-4 to TRBJ2-2, with D hard to call. V dropped 8 bases and J dropped 4 bases, with 11 bases sitting between them. CDR3 length: 13 amino acids. Per the germline V gene, CDR1 is MRHNA and CDR2 is SNTAGT. CDR3 sequence: CASGEGPTGELFF. CDR3 DNA: TGTGCCAGCGGCGAAGGGCCCACCGGGGAGCTGTTTTTT.

This clone appeared once. The chain has TRBV9 and TRBJ1-6; TRBD1 matches at 7 bases. Looked up from germline, CDR1 is SGDLS and CDR2 is YYNGEE. The CDR3 extends over 16 amino acids. The ends lost 4 bases at V and 5 bases at J; junction bases unmatched: 9. In DNA, the CDR3 is TGTGCCAGCAGCCCCTCAGGGGGGGGTAATAATTCACCCCTCCACTTT. Amino acid sequence: CASSPSGGGNNSPLHF. The full variable domain, with the rest looked up from reference TRBV9 and TRBJ1-6, is DSGVTQTPKHLITATGQRVTLRCSPRSGDLSVYWYQQSLDQGLQFLIQYYNGEERAKGNILERFSAQQFPDLHSELNLSSLELGDSALYFCASSPSGGGNNSPLHFGNGTRLTVT.

The chain has TRBV5-1 and TRBJ2-2; possible D gene TRBD2, 6 bases. The V gene lost 3 bases and the J gene lost 5 bases, with 14 bases spanning the gap. Germline assignment: CDR1 SGHRS and CDR2 YFSETQ. This CDR3 is 15 amino acids long. The CDR3 is CASSSGVRGTGELFF. For the CDR3, the DNA is TGCGCCAGCAGCTCGGGAGTACGAGGGACCGGGGAGCTGTTTTTT.

This clone was seen more than once but under ten times. The chain combines TRBV6-1 with TRBJ2-7, with 7 bases aligning to TRBD1. Germline-derived CDR1 and CDR2 are MNHNS and SASEGT. This CDR3 comprises 14 residues. The V segment lost 7 bases and the J segment 2 bases; nucleotides outside the gene matches: 8. The DNA of the CDR3 is TGTGCCAGCAATTTACAGGGGTCACCCTACGAGCAGTACTTC. Its translation: CASNLQGSPYEQYF.

This sequence joins TRBV5-1 and TRBJ2-7, with D perhaps matching TRBD2 (6 bases). CDR3 size: 15 residues. V dropped 0 bases and J dropped 4 bases, with 14 bases sitting between them. Germline V gene data show CDR1 as SGHRS and CDR2 as YFSETQ. This chain's CDR3 is CASSLVAEGIYEQYF. The CDR3 nucleotides read TGCGCCAGCAGCTTGGTAGCGGAGGGTATATACGAGCAGTACTTC.

This chain joins TRBV27 and TRBJ2-7; 10 nucleotides agree with TRBD2. The CDR3 totals 14 residues. V lost 2 bases to trimming and J lost 3 bases; unmatched junction nucleotides: 1. From germline, CDR1 is MNHEY and CDR2 SMNVEV (reference sequence). CDR3 protein: CASSLASGSYEQYF. The CDR3 nucleotides read TGTGCCAGCAGTTTAGCTAGCGGGAGCTACGAGCAGTACTTC.

This clone occurred a few times. This chain connects TRBV29-1 to TRBJ2-7, with a tentative D call TRBD2 (5 bases). The germline gives CDR1 SQVTM, CDR2 ANQGSEA. Trimming shortened V by 4 bases and J by 3 bases, and 13 bases separated the two germline ends. The CDR3 loop spans 13 amino acids. The DNA of the CDR3 is TGCAGCGTTGGTAATCCAGAGGGCTACGAGCAGTACTTC. It is translated as CSVGNPEGYEQYF.

This chain uses TRBV5-1 with TRBJ1-5; perhaps TRBD1 as D (5 bases). This CDR3 has 17 residues. The V gene lost 4 bases and the J gene lost 0 bases, with 17 bases spanning the gap. Germline V lookup: CDR1 SGHRS, CDR2 YFSETQ. The CDR3 spells CASSRLPRVYSNQPQHF. The CDR3 region has the DNA TGCGCCAGCAGCAGGCTCCCCAGGGTTTATAGCAATCAGCCCCAGCATTTT.

The chain has TRBV25-1 and TRBJ2-3; 7 bases agree with TRBD1. Trimming at V came to 3 bases and at J to 3 bases, leaving 9 bases not matched to a gene. Looked up from germline, CDR1 is MGHDK and CDR2 is SYGVNS. CDR3 length: 16 amino acids. The DNA of the CDR3 is TGTGCCAGCAGTGACCAACAGGGGAAGGAAACAGATACGCAGTATTTT. Residues: CASSDQQGKETDTQYF.

The rearrangement uses TRBV13 and TRBJ2-7, with D perhaps matching TRBD2 (5 bases). Per germline, CDR1 PRHDT and CDR2 FYEKMQ (reference sequence). V shed 7 bases and J shed 5 bases, with 15 bases lying between them. This CDR3 is 13 amino acids long. This CDR3 is CASNTGETNEQYF. The DNA of the CDR3 is TGTGCCAGCAATACCGGGGAGACAAACGAGCAGTACTTC.

The genes are TRBV27 and TRBJ1-1; no definite D call. The CDR3 totals 11 residues. V was cut by 5 bases and J by 5 bases, with 6 bases left in between. Germline CDR1 MNHEY, CDR2 SMNVEV (reference sequence). For the CDR3, the DNA is TGTGCCAGCAGTGCGGGAACTGAAGCTTTCTTT. Its translation is CASSAGTEAFF.

This clone was observed a handful of times. One end of the junction does not line up with germline, which may come from a read error. The chain has TRBV15 and TRBJ1-5; a weak D match, TRBD1 (6 bases). CDR1 and CDR2 from the germline V gene are LNHNV and YYDKDF (reference sequence). The CDR3 sequence is 15 residues long. The CDR3 sequence is CATSREGGRNQPQHF. CDR3 nucleotide sequence: TGTGCCACCAGCCGAGAGGGGGGCCGGAATCAGCCCCAGCATTTT. The variable domain in full, with the rest retrieved from reference TRBV15 and TRBJ1-5, is DAMVIQNPRYQVTQFGKPVTLSCSQTLNHNVMYWYQQKSSQAPKLLFHYYDKDFNNEADTPDNFQSRRPNTSFCFLDIRSPGLGDTAMYLCATSREGGRNQPQHFGDGTRLSIL.

This clone was seen more than once but under ten times. The rearrangement links TRBV28 to TRBJ2-1; D not certain. Trimming pared 4 bases from V and 0 bases from J, leaving 19 bases between. The CDR3 length is 18 residues. The germline V gene has CDR1 MDHEN and CDR2 SYDVKM. CDR3 amino acids: CASSSRVESLSSYNEQFF. CDR3 DNA sequence: TGTGCCAGCAGTTCCCGTGTAGAGAGCCTTAGCTCCTACAATGAGCAGTTCTTC.

V usage is TRBV6-6 and J usage is TRBJ1-4; 7 bases line up with TRBD1. Germline trimming cut 3 bases from V and 6 bases from J; bases unmatched to any gene: 10. CDR3 length: 16 residues. CDR1 is MNHNY and CDR2 is SVGAGI in the germline V gene (reference sequence). CDR3 amino acids: CASSYSQYRGHEKLFF. The CDR3 DNA follows: TGTGCCAGCAGTTATTCGCAGTACAGGGGCCATGAAAAACTGTTTTTT.

The genes are TRBV7-8 and TRBJ1-1; unclear D gene. Looked up from germline, CDR1 is SGHVS and CDR2 is FQNEAQ. The CDR3 extends over 15 amino acids. Deletions cut 1 base from V and 4 bases from J, with 13 bases between. In DNA form, the CDR3 reads TGTGCCAGCAGCTTAGATACGGGTTGGGTCACTGAAGCTTTCTTT. Translated, it gives CASSLDTGWVTEAFF.

This chain uses TRBV14 with TRBJ1-1; possible D gene TRBD1, 5 bases. CDR1 and CDR2 from the germline V gene are SGHDN and FVKESK. The CDR3 covers 13 residues. Trimming took 2 bases from V and 3 from J, leaving 7 bases between them. The DNA for the CDR3 is TGTGCCAGCAGCCAACAGGGCTACACTGAAGCTTTCTTT. As protein: CASSQQGYTEAFF.

The chain links TRBV18 to TRBJ2-7, with 7 nucleotides matching TRBD1. J gave up 7 bases and V 3 bases, and 12 bases lay outside the gene matches. The germline V gene encodes CDR1 KGHSH and CDR2 LQKENI. The CDR3 runs 15 residues. CDR3 sequence reads: CASSPRTGSVGEQYF. The CDR3 DNA is TGTGCCAGCTCACCCAGGACAGGATCGGTCGGAGAGCAGTACTTC. Combining the CDR3 with reference TRBV18 and TRBJ2-7 gives the whole variable domain NAGVMQNPRHLVRRRGQEARLRCSPMKGHSHVYWYRQLPEEGLKFMVYLQKENIIDESGMPKERFSAEFPKEGPSILRIQQVVRGDSAAYFCASSPRTGSVGEQYFGPGTRLTVT.

A remark on this clone: A far larger clone is off by one base, so a read error is likely. The chain is built from TRBV27 and TRBJ2-7, with 7 bases lining up with TRBD2. Per germline, CDR1 MNHEY and CDR2 SMNVEV (reference sequence). This CDR3 comprises 15 residues. J lost 6 bases, V lost 7 bases, and 15 bases had no gene match. The CDR3 DNA follows: TGTGCCAGCACTCCAACCGTTAGCGGGTCCCGCGAGCAGTACTTC. Protein: CASTPTVSGSREQYF.

This chain joins TRBV10-3 and TRBJ2-3; D is unresolved. Trimming stripped 8 bases from V and 1 base from J, with 4 bases between. CDR1 and CDR2 from the germline V gene are ENHRY and SYGVKD. The CDR3 runs 11 residues. DNA for the CDR3: TGTGCCATCCTGGGCACAGATACGCAGTATTTT. The encoded protein is CAILGTDTQYF.

Many counts were recorded for this clone. The chain uses TRBV19 and TRBJ2-7; D is uncertain. The V gene's germline CDR1 is LNHDA and CDR2 SQIVND (reference sequence). V was shortened by 9 bases and J by 4 bases, with 10 bases between the two germline ends. This CDR3 comprises 11 residues. CDR3 protein: CASSSSYEQYF. The CDR3 DNA reads as TGTGCCAGCTCTTCTTCATACGAGCAGTACTTC.

The CDR3 DNA reads as TGCAGCTTTACGGGGGTAGGCTCCTACAATGAGCAGTTCTTC. Amino acids: CSFTGVGSYNEQFF. The chain joins TRBV29-1 to TRBJ2-1; D is possibly TRBD2 (6 bases). The CDR3 sequence is 14 residues long. The germline V gene has CDR1 SQVTM and CDR2 ANQGSEA. V was trimmed by 8 bases and J by 0 bases, leaving 14 bases between them.